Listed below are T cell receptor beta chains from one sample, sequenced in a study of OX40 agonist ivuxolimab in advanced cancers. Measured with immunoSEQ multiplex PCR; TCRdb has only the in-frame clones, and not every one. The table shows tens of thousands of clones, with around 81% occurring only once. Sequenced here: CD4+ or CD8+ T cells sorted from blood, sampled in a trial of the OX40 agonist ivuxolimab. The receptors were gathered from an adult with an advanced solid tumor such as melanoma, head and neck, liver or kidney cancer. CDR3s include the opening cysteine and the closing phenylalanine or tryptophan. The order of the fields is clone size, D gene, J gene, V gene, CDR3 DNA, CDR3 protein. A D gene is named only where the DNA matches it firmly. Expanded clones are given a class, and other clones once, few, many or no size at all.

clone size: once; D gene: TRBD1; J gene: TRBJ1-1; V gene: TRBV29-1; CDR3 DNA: TGCAGCGTTCAACAGGGGGGAAGGGCTTTCTTT; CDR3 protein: CSVQQGGRAFF
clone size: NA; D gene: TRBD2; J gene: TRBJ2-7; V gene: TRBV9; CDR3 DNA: TGTGCCAGCAGCGCGACAGCTAGCGGGGGGGTAAACGAGCAGTACTTC; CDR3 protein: CASSATASGGVNEQYF
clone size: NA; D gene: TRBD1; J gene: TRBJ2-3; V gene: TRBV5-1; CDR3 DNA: TGCGCCAGCAGCGGACAGGACAGGGGGGTAGATACGCAGTATTTT; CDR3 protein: CASSGQDRGVDTQYF
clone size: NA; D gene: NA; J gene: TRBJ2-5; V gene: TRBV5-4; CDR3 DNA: TGTGCCAGCAGCTTGGGTTCGCTTCAAGAGACCCAGTACTTC; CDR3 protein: CASSLGSLQETQYF
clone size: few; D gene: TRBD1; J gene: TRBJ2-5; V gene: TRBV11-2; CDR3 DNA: TGTGCCAGCAGCTTGGGACAGCAAGAGACCCAGTACTTC; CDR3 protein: CASSLGQQETQYF
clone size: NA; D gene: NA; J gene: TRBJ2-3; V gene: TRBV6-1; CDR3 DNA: TGTGCCAGCAGTGATCCCACAGATACGCAGTATTTT; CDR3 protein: CASSDPTDTQYF
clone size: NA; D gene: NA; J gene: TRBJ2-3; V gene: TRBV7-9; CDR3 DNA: TGTGCCAGCCGCGTGGGGGGGCCCTCAGATACGCAGTATTTT; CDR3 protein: CASRVGGPSDTQYF
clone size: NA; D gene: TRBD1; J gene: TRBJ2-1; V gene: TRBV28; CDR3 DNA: TGTGCCAGCACACTTGGGGACAGTTACAATGAGCAGTTCTTC; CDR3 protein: CASTLGDSYNEQFF
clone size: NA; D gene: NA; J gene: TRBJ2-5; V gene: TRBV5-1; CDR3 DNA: TGCGCCAGCAGCACTGCGGGGATCCAAGAGACCCAGTACTTC; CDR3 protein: CASSTAGIQETQYF
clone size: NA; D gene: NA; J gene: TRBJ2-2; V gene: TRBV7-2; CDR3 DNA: TGTGCCAGCAGCTTTGACGGGGCCCTAAACACCGGGGAGCTGTTTTTT; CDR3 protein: CASSFDGALNTGELFF
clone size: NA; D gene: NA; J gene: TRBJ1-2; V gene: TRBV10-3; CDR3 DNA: TGTGCCACCTTAGGGGAGGCATCCTATGGCTACACCTTC; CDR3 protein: CATLGEASYGYTF
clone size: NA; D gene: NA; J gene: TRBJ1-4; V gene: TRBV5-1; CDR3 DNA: TGCGCCAGCAGCCTGGTGACCGACGCCAATGAAAAACTGTTTTTT; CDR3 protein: CASSLVTDANEKLFF
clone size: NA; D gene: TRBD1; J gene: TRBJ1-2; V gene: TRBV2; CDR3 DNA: TGTGCCAGCAGCGACGGACAGGGGTATGGCTACACCTTC; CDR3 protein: CASSDGQGYGYTF
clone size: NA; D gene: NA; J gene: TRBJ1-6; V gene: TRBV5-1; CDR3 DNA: TGCGCCAGCAGCTTGCAAATCACCAGGGTAGGGAGTAAATCACCCCTCCACTTT; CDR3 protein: CASSLQITRVGSKSPLHF
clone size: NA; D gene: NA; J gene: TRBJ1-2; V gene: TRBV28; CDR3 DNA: TGTGCCAGCAGTCTCCAGGACTATGGCTACACCTTC; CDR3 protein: CASSLQDYGYTF
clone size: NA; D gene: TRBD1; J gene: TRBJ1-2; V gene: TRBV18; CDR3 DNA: TGTGCCAGCTCACCAGAGGGGGCGGGCTATGGCTACACCTTC; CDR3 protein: CASSPEGAGYGYTF
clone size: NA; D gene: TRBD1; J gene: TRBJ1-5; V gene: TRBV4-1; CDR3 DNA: TGCGCCAGCAGCCAAGACCCCAGACAGGGTACGAGCAATCAGCCCCAGCATTTT; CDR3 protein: CASSQDPRQGTSNQPQHF
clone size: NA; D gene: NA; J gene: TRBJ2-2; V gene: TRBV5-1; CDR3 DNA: TGCGCCAGCAGAACGGGCCGAGGGACCGGGGAGCTGTTTTTT; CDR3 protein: CASRTGRGTGELFF
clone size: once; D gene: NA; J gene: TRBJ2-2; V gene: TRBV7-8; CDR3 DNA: TGTGCGTCAAAACAGGGCCAAGATGGGGAGCTGTTTTTT; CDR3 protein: CASKQGQDGELFF
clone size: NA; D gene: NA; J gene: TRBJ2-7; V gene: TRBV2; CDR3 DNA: TGTGCCAGCATGCTGGGGGCTATATCCTACGAGCAGTACTTC; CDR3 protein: CASMLGAISYEQYF
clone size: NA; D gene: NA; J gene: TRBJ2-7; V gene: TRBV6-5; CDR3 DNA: TGTGCCAGCAGTTCTCCGGACACACCCCACGAGCAGTACTTC; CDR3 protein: CASSSPDTPHEQYF
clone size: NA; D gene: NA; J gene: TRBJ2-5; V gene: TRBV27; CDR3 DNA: TGTGCCAGCAGCTTTGAGAGGTCCAAAGAGACCCAGTACTTC; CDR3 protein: CASSFERSKETQYF
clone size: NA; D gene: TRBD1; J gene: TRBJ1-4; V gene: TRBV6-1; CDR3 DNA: TGTGCCAGCAGACTGGACAGGGGGCTTCGTGAAAAACTGTTTTTT; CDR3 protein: CASRLDRGLREKLFF
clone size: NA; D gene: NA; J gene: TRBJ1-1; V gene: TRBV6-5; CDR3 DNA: TGTGCCAGCGGGGCGAGGGTCACTGAAGCTTTCTTT; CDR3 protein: CASGARVTEAFF
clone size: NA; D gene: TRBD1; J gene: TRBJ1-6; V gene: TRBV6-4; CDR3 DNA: TGTGCCAGCAGTCGGGACAGGCAAAATTCACCCCTCCACTTT; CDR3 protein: CASSRDRQNSPLHF
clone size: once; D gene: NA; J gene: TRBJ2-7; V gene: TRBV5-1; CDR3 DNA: TGCGCCAGCAGCCTCACATTGGGCGAGCAGTACTTC; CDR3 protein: CASSLTLGEQYF
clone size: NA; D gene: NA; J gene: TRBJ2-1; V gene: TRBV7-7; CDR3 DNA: TGTGCTAGCAGCCTAGCCCGGGACAATGAGCAGTTCTTC; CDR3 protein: CASSLARDNEQFF
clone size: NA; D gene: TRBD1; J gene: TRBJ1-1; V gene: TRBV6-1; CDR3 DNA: TGTGCCAGCAGTGGGTACAGGGGCCCTGAAGCTTTCTTT; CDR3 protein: CASSGYRGPEAFF
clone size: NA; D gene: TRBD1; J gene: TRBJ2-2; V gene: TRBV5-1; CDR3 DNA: TGCGCCAGCAGCTTGCTAGCAGGGGGCGCGAACACCGGGGAGCTGTTTTTT; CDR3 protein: CASSLLAGGANTGELFF
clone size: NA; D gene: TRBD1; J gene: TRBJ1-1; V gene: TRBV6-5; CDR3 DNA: TGTGCCAGCACTGGGAGGGGGCGGTTCACTGAAGCTTTCTTT; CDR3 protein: CASTGRGRFTEAFF
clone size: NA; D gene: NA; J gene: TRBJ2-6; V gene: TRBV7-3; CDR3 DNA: TGTGCCAGCAGCATACCCAGGGGCGCTGGGGCCAACGTCCTGACTTTC; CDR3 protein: CASSIPRGAGANVLTF
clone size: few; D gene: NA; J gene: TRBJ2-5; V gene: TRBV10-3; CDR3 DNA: TGTGCCATCAGCTTAGCGGTAGAAGAGACCCAGTACTTC; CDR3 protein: CAISLAVEETQYF
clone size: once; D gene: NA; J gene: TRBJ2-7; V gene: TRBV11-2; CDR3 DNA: TGTGCCAGCAGCTCCCTAGGGGAGACGGACTACGAGCAGTACTTC; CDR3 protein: CASSSLGETDYEQYF
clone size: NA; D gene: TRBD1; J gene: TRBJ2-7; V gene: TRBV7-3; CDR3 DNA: TGTGCCAGCAGCTTTCAAGGACAGGGCCACGAGCAGTACTTC; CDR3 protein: CASSFQGQGHEQYF
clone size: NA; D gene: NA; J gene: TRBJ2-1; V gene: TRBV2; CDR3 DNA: TGTGCCGCAGCCTCGAGCTCCTACAATGAGCAGTTCTTC; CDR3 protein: CAAASSSYNEQFF
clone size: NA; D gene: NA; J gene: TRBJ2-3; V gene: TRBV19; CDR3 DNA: TGTGCCAGTAGTATTTCCAGGGGCCCAGATACGCAGTATTTT; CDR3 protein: CASSISRGPDTQYF